What follows describes a single TCR beta chain. Antigen: not known. V lost 6 bases, J lost 8 bases, and 7 bases stayed unmatched. The germline V gene has CDR1 MNHEY and CDR2 SVGAGI. The CDR3 is made up of 15 amino acids. This specimen comes from a study of cytomegalovirus exposure and HLA in healthy donors. General study points: Productive rates of about 87% or about 30% were seen for most TCR beta V segments in an earlier analysis. Reportedly, a later analysis found an Asian-associated ancestry cluster had fewer N-insertions than the approximately 700-donor mean. Information on immune exposure was restricted to one variable (CMV serostatus). Later analysis suggested most CMV-associated TCR beta chains were HLA-restricted.

The PCR used 60 Vbeta and 13 Jbeta primers. Measured with immunoSEQ multiplex PCR; TCRdb has only the in-frame clones, and not every one. The table has under 200,000 clones, around 80% seen once. What was sequenced was PBMCs. The clonotype was recovered from a middle-aged woman in good health and CMV-seronegative. The gene calls are TRBV6-5 and TRBJ2-2, with TRBD2 matching 12 bases. The CDR3 protein is CASSRTSGMSGELFF. CDR3 DNA sequence: TGTGCCAGCAGCCGGACTAGCGGGATGTCGGGGGAGCTGTTTTTT.